The 32 T cell receptor beta chains given below trace back to one sample, sequenced in a study of OX40 agonist ivuxolimab in advanced cancers. Sequenced by immunoSEQ multiplex PCR; TCRdb stores in-frame clones only, minus some. This sample has around 140,000 clones, with just over 90% found just once. Source: CD4+ or CD8+ T cells sorted from blood, taken in a trial of the OX40 agonist ivuxolimab. Receptors were obtained from an adult with an advanced solid tumor such as melanoma, head and neck, liver or kidney cancer.

This rearrangement joins TRBV19 to TRBJ1-2, with D tentatively TRBD1 (6 bases). Trimming pared 2 bases from V and 5 bases from J, leaving 15 bases between. Germline assignment: CDR1 LNHDA and CDR2 SQIVND (reference sequence). This CDR3 is built from 15 residues. CDR3 nucleotide sequence: TGTGCCAGTAGTATAAGACAGGACTTGGGATATGGCTACACCTTC. It encodes CASSIRQDLGYGYTF. Full variable domain (missing parts from reference TRBV19 and TRBJ1-2): DGGITQSPKYLFRKEGQNVTLSCEQNLNHDAMYWYRQDPGQGLRLIYYSQIVNDFQKGDIAEGYSVSREKKESFPLTVTSAQKNPTAFYLCASSIRQDLGYGYTFGSGTRLTVV.

This chain joins TRBV19 and TRBJ1-1; D remains unclear. From germline, CDR1 is LNHDA and CDR2 SQIVND (reference sequence). Trimming removed 3 bases from V and 0 bases from J, with 11 bases in between. The CDR3 is 15 residues long. As DNA, the CDR3 is TGTGCCAGTAGTATTCGAGGGTGGATGAACACTGAAGCTTTCTTT. Translating it yields CASSIRGWMNTEAFF.

The chain couples TRBV5-4 to TRBJ1-1, with a possible D match to TRBD1 (6 bases). Germline CDR1 reads SGHNT; CDR2 reads YYREEE (reference sequence). The CDR3 runs to 13 residues. V was shortened by 6 bases and J by 6 bases, with 15 bases between the two germline ends. The CDR3 sequence is CASNDQGHAEAFF. CDR3 nucleotide sequence: TGTGCCAGCAACGACCAGGGGCACGCTGAAGCTTTCTTT.

V usage is TRBV18 and J usage is TRBJ2-2; 9 bases are a match to TRBD1. This CDR3 is 15 amino acids long. CDR1 KGHSH and CDR2 LQKENI come from the germline V gene. The ends lost 2 bases at V and 5 bases at J; junction bases unmatched: 3. CDR3 sequence reads: CASSPGTGRTGELFF. CDR3 sequence (DNA): TGTGCCAGCTCACCAGGGACAGGGCGAACCGGGGAGCTGTTTTTT.

V usage is TRBV7-2 and J usage is TRBJ2-3, with D hard to call. Germline values: CDR1 SGHTA, CDR2 FQGNSA. This CDR3 has 12 amino acids. V gave up 3 bases and J gave up 6 bases, with 7 bases separating them. The DNA for the CDR3 is TGTGCCAGCAGCTTCAGTGGGGATACGCAGTATTTT. It encodes CASSFSGDTQYF.

The rearrangement links TRBV14 to TRBJ2-7; 10 bases are a match to TRBD2. V dropped 1 base and J dropped 3; count of bases not matched to a gene: 3. The length of the CDR3 is 15 residues. Looked up from germline, CDR1 is SGHDN and CDR2 is FVKESK. The CDR3 protein is CASSQGTSGVYEQYF. The CDR3 DNA reads as TGTGCCAGCAGCCAAGGGACTAGCGGAGTCTACGAGCAGTACTTC.

The gene calls are TRBV7-9 and TRBJ1-5, with TRBD1 matching over 8 bases. Germline V gives CDR1 SEHNR, CDR2 FQNEAQ (reference sequence). V shed 1 base and J 5 bases; nucleotides not matched to a gene: 7. This CDR3 comprises 16 residues. The CDR3 nucleotides read TGTGCCAGCAGCTTAGGGCGACAGGGGAGGCATCAGCCCCAGCATTTT. This translates into CASSLGRQGRHQPQHF.

The gene calls are TRBV6-4 and TRBJ1-2; 8 bases are a match to TRBD1. CDR1 is MRHNA, CDR2 SNTAGT, per germline. The CDR3 runs to 17 residues. The ends lost 6 bases at V and 5 bases at J; junction bases unmatched: 17. CDR3 sequence reads: CASSRDRGPPFTYGYTF. CDR3 nucleotides: TGTGCCAGCAGCCGAGACAGGGGTCCCCCTTTCACTTATGGCTACACCTTC.

The CDR3, as DNA: TGTGCCAGTAGACTAGCGGGAGCCGAGCAGTACTTC. This sequence encodes CASRLAGAEQYF. This chain joins TRBV19 and TRBJ2-7, with 11 nucleotides matching TRBD2. J was trimmed by 6 bases and V by 6 bases; bases with no gene match: 1. Germline CDR1 reads LNHDA; CDR2 reads SQIVND (reference sequence). The length of the CDR3 is 12 residues.

This chain uses TRBV2 with TRBJ1-2; tentative D call: TRBD1 (5 bases). The CDR3 sequence is 14 residues long. Trimming shortened V by 7 bases and J by 3 bases, and 15 bases separated the two germline ends. The germline V gene encodes CDR1 SNHLY and CDR2 FYNNEI. In DNA, the CDR3 is TGTGCCAGCATCGGGCAGGGAACTTACTATGGCTACACCTTC. Encoded protein: CASIGQGTYYGYTF. The full variable domain, rest sourced from reference TRBV2 and TRBJ1-2, is EPEVTQTPSHQVTQMGQEVILRCVPISNHLYFYWYRQILGQKVEFLVSFYNNEISEKSEIFDDQFSVERPDGSNFTLKIRSTKLEDSAMYFCASIGQGTYYGYTFGSGTRLTVV.

This chain joins TRBV18 and TRBJ1-2; D not certain. Looked up from germline, CDR1 is KGHSH and CDR2 is LQKENI. The CDR3 length is 13 residues. Between the trimmed V and J ends, which lost 3 bases and 4 bases, there was a span of 9 bases. The CDR3 region has the DNA TGTGCCAGCTCACCGGCGGCCTTCTATGGCTACACCTTC. It codes for CASSPAAFYGYTF. Variable domain in full (rest from reference TRBV18 and TRBJ1-2): NAGVMQNPRHLVRRRGQEARLRCSPMKGHSHVYWYRQLPEEGLKFMVYLQKENIIDESGMPKERFSAEFPKEGPSILRIQQVVRGDSAAYFCASSPAAFYGYTFGSGTRLTVV.

V and J are TRBV28 and TRBJ1-1; D gene ambiguous. CDR3 length equals 15 residues. Germline CDR1 and CDR2: MDHEN and SYDVKM. V was pared by 9 bases and J by 0 bases, with 17 bases between. In nucleotides, the CDR3 is TGTGCCAGTACTCAAACTTGGGGAATGAACACTGAAGCTTTCTTT. Translated: CASTQTWGMNTEAFF.

The chain employs TRBV6-5 and TRBJ2-1, with 9 bases aligning to TRBD1. The CDR3 has 16 amino acids. The germline V gene encodes CDR1 MNHEY and CDR2 SVGAGI. J was trimmed by 7 bases and V by 1 base; bases with no gene match: 8. The chain's CDR3 is CASSYLGQGFENEQFF. The DNA of the CDR3 is TGTGCCAGCAGTTACTTAGGACAGGGGTTCGAAAATGAGCAGTTCTTC.

The V call is TRBV6-1, the J call TRBJ1-2; TRBD1 might be the D (5 bases). Germline V lookup: CDR1 MNHNS, CDR2 SASEGT. With 8 bases removed from V and 2 bases from J, the gap between germline ends came to 12 bases. The CDR3 has 13 amino acids. The CDR3 here is CASLLGGNYGYTF. The CDR3 coding sequence is TGTGCCAGCCTGCTCGGGGGGAACTATGGCTACACCTTC.

V gene TRBV5-6 combines with J gene TRBJ2-7, with 8 nucleotides matching TRBD1. The CDR3 totals 16 residues. Germline loops: CDR1 SGHDT, CDR2 YYEEEE. V trimming: 7 bases; J trimming: 3 bases; junction bases outside the gene matches: 15. This CDR3 is CASEESGTGRIYEQYF. CDR3 DNA sequence: TGTGCCAGCGAAGAGTCGGGGACAGGAAGAATCTACGAGCAGTACTTC.

This clone was detected once. J is TRBJ1-2 and V is TRBV5-4, with D uncertain. The CDR3 covers 13 residues. V gave up 5 bases and J gave up 3 bases, with 11 bases separating them. Germline V lookup: CDR1 SGHNT, CDR2 YYREEE (reference sequence). In DNA, the CDR3 is TGTGCCAGCAGGAAAAGAGATGACTATGGCTACACCTTC. Translation: CASRKRDDYGYTF.

The chain is built from TRBV7-2 and TRBJ2-7, with a weak D call TRBD2 (7 bases). Germline CDR1 and CDR2: SGHTA and FQGNSA. The CDR3 contains 15 residues. Trimming pared 2 bases from V and 3 bases from J, leaving 14 bases between. The DNA of the CDR3 is TGTGCCAGCAGCTTAATACAGGGAGGGCACTACGAGCAGTACTTC. Amino acids: CASSLIQGGHYEQYF.

The rearrangement joins TRBV7-9 to TRBJ2-1; 14 bases are shared with TRBD2. The CDR3 has 18 residues. Germline CDR1 reads SEHNR; CDR2 reads FQNEAQ (reference sequence). V was clipped by 3 bases and J by 12 bases; unmatched bases: 16. CDR3 sequence (DNA): TGTGCCAGCAGCTTTGGGACTAGCGGGAGCCTCCCTTGGGAGGGGCAGTTCTTC. Protein sequence: CASSFGTSGSLPWEGQFF.

The chain combines TRBV11-2 with TRBJ1-3; possible D gene TRBD1, 5 bases. Germline loops: CDR1 SGHAT, CDR2 FQNNGV. The CDR3 has 14 amino acids. The V end was cut by 7 bases, the J end by 0 bases, with 10 bases between. The CDR3 spells CASTRGRSGNTIYF. CDR3 nucleotides: TGTGCCAGCACGCGGGGACGCTCTGGAAACACCATATATTTT.

This clone was observed once. The chain employs TRBV7-8 and TRBJ1-5; possibly TRBD1 for D (6 bases). CDR1 is SGHVS, CDR2 FQNEAQ, per germline. Trimming left V 5 bases short and J 2 bases short, with 16 bases between. The CDR3 has 16 residues. The CDR3 DNA reads as TGTGCCAGCAGCGAGGGGTGGGGGCCAGGCAATCAGCCCCAGCATTTT. It yields the protein CASSEGWGPGNQPQHF. The complete variable domain, with remaining parts taken from reference TRBV7-8 and TRBJ1-5, reads GAGVSQSPRYKVAKRGQDVALRCDPISGHVSLFWYQQALGQGPEFLTYFQNEAQLDKSGLPSDRFFAERPEGSVSTLKIQRTQQEDSAVYLCASSEGWGPGNQPQHFGDGTRLSIL.

The chain has TRBV9 and TRBJ2-5; a weak D match, TRBD1 (5 bases). V was shortened by 4 bases and J by 2 bases, with 15 bases between the two germline ends. Germline V lookup: CDR1 SGDLS, CDR2 YYNGEE. The CDR3 sequence is 15 residues long. CDR3 DNA sequence: TGTGCCAGCAGCCCCCAGACAGACTTACAAGAGACCCAGTACTTC. This codes for CASSPQTDLQETQYF.

The rearrangement links TRBV6-6 to TRBJ2-4, with 10 nucleotides matching TRBD2. Germline values: CDR1 MNHNY, CDR2 SVGAGI (reference sequence). The ends lost 4 bases at V and 1 base at J; junction bases unmatched: 4. The CDR3 spans 16 residues. The CDR3 loop is CASSLLAGHAKNIQYF. CDR3 DNA sequence: TGTGCCAGCAGTTTACTAGCGGGGCACGCCAAAAACATTCAGTACTTC.

The chain has TRBV5-6 and TRBJ2-1; TRBD2 matches 9 bases. V gave up 3 bases and J gave up 9 bases; unmatched junction bases: 7. The CDR3 contains 14 residues. In germline, CDR1 is SGHDT, CDR2 YYEEEE. CDR3 in amino acids: CASSWGTSRGEQFF. For the CDR3, the DNA is TGTGCCAGCAGCTGGGGGACTAGCCGGGGTGAGCAGTTCTTC.

This chain joins TRBV15 and TRBJ1-4, with TRBD1 identical over 8 bases. Germline loops: CDR1 LNHNV, CDR2 YYDKDF (reference sequence). This CDR3 comprises 20 residues. V lost 0 bases and J lost 7; bases outside the gene matches: 19. In DNA, the CDR3 is TGTGCCACCAGCAGAGATCTTTTTCGGGACAGGATTGACGGGAGTGAAAAACTGTTTTTT. Translated: CATSRDLFRDRIDGSEKLFF.

CDR3 region: CASSYGGVYSNQPQHF. CDR3 nucleotides: TGTGCCAGCAGCTACGGCGGGGTTTATAGCAATCAGCCCCAGCATTTT. The chain has TRBV5-8 and TRBJ1-5; D gene ambiguous. Germline-derived CDR1 and CDR2 are SGHTS and YDEGEE. The CDR3 runs to 16 residues. Trimming cost V 3 bases and J 0 bases, with 13 bases left between them.

The gene calls are TRBV27 and TRBJ1-6; D might be TRBD1 (5 bases). The CDR3 runs 12 residues. Trimming removed 5 bases from V and 16 bases from J, with 15 bases in between. Germline lookup yields CDR1 MNHEY and CDR2 SMNVEV (reference sequence). The CDR3 here is CASSPYQGRLHF. The DNA of the CDR3 is TGTGCCAGCAGTCCATACCAGGGACGGCTCCACTTT.

The gene calls are TRBV6-6 and TRBJ2-7; 8 positions match TRBD1. J gave up 4 bases and V 5 bases, and 10 bases lay outside the gene matches. This CDR3 has 15 residues. The germline V gene encodes CDR1 MNHNY and CDR2 SVGAGI (reference sequence). For the CDR3, the DNA is TGTGCCAGCAGTGCCCCAGGGGGCGCAGTTTACGAGCAGTACTTC. Translating gives CASSAPGGAVYEQYF.

V and J are TRBV11-1 and TRBJ2-2, with no clear D. The CDR3 runs 15 residues. V lost 3 bases and J 3 bases, leaving 11 bases between the germline ends. The germline V gene encodes CDR1 SGHAT and CDR2 FQDESV (reference sequence). Here the CDR3 reads CASSFFSGDTGELFF. As DNA, the CDR3 is TGTGCCAGCAGCTTTTTTAGTGGGGACACCGGGGAGCTGTTTTTT.

This clone occurred once. The chain combines TRBV7-9 with TRBJ2-7, with D tentatively TRBD1 (6 bases). The V and J ends lost 5 bases and 6 bases respectively, with 17 bases between them. Germline assignment: CDR1 SEHNR and CDR2 FQNEAQ (reference sequence). The CDR3 totals 14 residues. The CDR3 protein is CASSPQQGSAEQYF. The CDR3 DNA reads as TGTGCCAGCAGCCCACAACAGGGCTCCGCCGAGCAGTACTTC.

This clone was counted between two and nine times. This chain links TRBV7-9 with TRBJ1-5, with D tentatively TRBD1 (6 bases). This CDR3 spans 14 amino acids. V lost 5 bases and J 4 bases, leaving 12 bases between the germline ends. Germline CDR1 is SEHNR and CDR2 is FQNEAQ (reference sequence). CDR3 DNA: TGTGCCAGCAGCCCGGGACACACAAATCAGCCCCAGCATTTT. Translation gives CASSPGHTNQPQHF.

The gene calls are TRBV12-5 and TRBJ1-1; 9 bases agree with TRBD1. Trimming cost V 5 bases and J 1 base; bases outside gene matches: 2. Germline V gives CDR1 LGHNT, CDR2 FRNRAP. The CDR3 extends over 14 amino acids. The CDR3 bases are TGTGCTAGTGGTCTGGGACAGGGGAACACTGAAGCTTTCTTT. Amino acids: CASGLGQGNTEAFF.

This clone has a single count. The chain couples TRBV6-1 to TRBJ1-5, with D unresolved. Germline CDR1 reads MNHNS; CDR2 reads SASEGT. Trimming removed 5 bases at V and 4 bases at J, with 3 bases between. This CDR3 is 11 amino acids long. The CDR3 region is CASSQNQPQHF. DNA of the CDR3: TGTGCCAGCAGTCAGAATCAGCCCCAGCATTTT.